The 12 T cell receptor beta chains presented below share a single source sample, sequenced in a study of blood T cells in healthy people across ages. A second PCR of 7 to 11 cycles used a sample-barcoded 5' primer and a J-beta primer mix. Via MiXCR, TCRdb re-called the 5' RACE reads, giving one row per CDR3 protein. The repertoire holds roughly 1,500,000 distinct CDR3 sequences, with roughly 40% as singletons. The sequenced sample consisted of blood. The receptors come from a woman between 18 and 29 years old in good health.

Notes on this clonotype: One junction end does not reproduce the germline sequence, and a read error may be involved. J is TRBJ1-2 and V is TRBV28, with D possibly TRBD1 on 6 matching bases. CDR3 length: 15 residues. The germline V gene has CDR1 MDHEN and CDR2 SYDVKM. CDR3: CASGLRRGKGVGYTF. DNA of the CDR3: TGTGCCAGCGGTTTACGCAGGGGAAAGGGGGTAGGCTACACCTTC.

In this sample, this clonotype turned up a few times. The CDR3 is CASSERDGNYGYTF. The CDR3 DNA follows: TGTGCCAGCAGTGAACGGGACGGGAATTATGGCTACACCTTC. The V and J genes are TRBV6-1 and TRBJ1-2, with a possible D match to TRBD1 (5 bases). This CDR3 is 14 amino acids long. Between the trimmed V and J ends, which lost 2 bases and 5 bases, there was a span of 12 bases. The V gene's germline CDR1 is MNHNS and CDR2 SASEGT.

The genes are TRBV4-1 and TRBJ2-1; D gene ambiguous. This CDR3 has 16 amino acids. Germline V gene sequence: CDR1 MGHRA, CDR2 YSYEKL. Trimming removed 4 bases from V and 2 bases from J, with 15 bases in between. CDR3 bases: TGCGCCAGCAGCCCCTCCCCCGGGTCGCCCTACAATGAGCAGTTCTTC. Residues: CASSPSPGSPYNEQFF.

The V gene is TRBV20-1, the J gene TRBJ2-7; 9 nucleotides line up with TRBD2. Per germline, CDR1 DFQATT and CDR2 SNEGSKA (reference sequence). The CDR3 is 15 amino acids. With V trimmed by 1 base and J by 5 bases, 9 bases remained unmatched. CDR3 DNA sequence: TGCAGTGCTAGAGTAGTTAGCGGGGGTAGCCACGAGCAGTACTTC. This codes for CSARVVSGGSHEQYF.

In this sample, this clonotype turned up a few times. The V call is TRBV19, the J call TRBJ1-1; tentatively, D is TRBD1 (5 bases). V lost 4 bases, J lost 4 bases, and 10 bases lay in between. The CDR3 is made up of 13 amino acids. CDR1 LNHDA and CDR2 SQIVND come from the germline V gene (reference sequence). CDR3 region: CASSTSGGTEAFF. CDR3 bases: TGTGCCAGTAGTACCTCCGGGGGCACTGAAGCTTTCTTT.

The J gene is TRBJ2-3, the V gene TRBV5-4; D unresolved. Trimming removed 4 bases from V and 4 bases from J, with 10 bases in between. Germline-derived CDR1 and CDR2 are SGHNT and YYREEE (reference sequence). The CDR3 has 13 residues. Here the CDR3 DNA reads TGTGCCAGCAGCACCTACGGAGCAGATACGCAGTATTTT. Protein: CASSTYGADTQYF. Looking up the rest from reference TRBV5-4 and TRBJ2-3 gives the full variable domain: ETGVTQSPTHLIKTRGQQVTLRCSSQSGHNTVSWYQQALGQGPQFIFQYYREEENGRGNFPPRFSGLQFPNYSSELNVNALELDDSALYLCASSTYGADTQYFGPGTRLTVL.

The table lists this clonotype with a few counts. The chain has TRBV20-1 and TRBJ2-3; the D gene is possibly TRBD2 (7 bases). Germline V gene sequence: CDR1 DFQATT, CDR2 SNEGSKA (reference sequence). The CDR3 sequence is 15 residues long. The V end lost 6 bases, the J end lost 4 bases, and 20 bases lay between the germline ends. This chain's CDR3 is CSARPLGGRADTQYF. The CDR3 DNA is TGCAGTGCGCGACCTTTAGGGGGGAGGGCAGATACGCAGTATTTT.

The chain has TRBV2 and TRBJ1-2, with 8 bases fitting TRBD1. CDR1 and CDR2 from the germline V gene are SNHLY and FYNNEI. Trimming took 6 bases from V and 4 from J; bases not matched to a gene: 7. CDR3 length: 14 residues. Written as DNA, the CDR3 is TGTGCCAGCAGCGCACGACAGGGGTCCTATGGCTACACCTTC. Translation gives CASSARQGSYGYTF.

The V and J genes are TRBV6-6 and TRBJ2-4; 8 bases fit TRBD1. The CDR3 runs 17 residues. Germline CDR1 is MNHNY and CDR2 is SVGAGI (reference sequence). The junction had 12 bases not matched to a gene; V was cut back by 5 bases and J by 3 bases. The CDR3: CASSITADRVVKNIQYF. The CDR3 region has the DNA TGTGCCAGCAGTATAACTGCGGACAGGGTGGTCAAAAACATTCAGTACTTC.

The rearrangement uses TRBV20-1 and TRBJ2-3; 10 bases are shared with TRBD2. The CDR3 spans 17 residues. The germline V gene has CDR1 DFQATT and CDR2 SNEGSKA (reference sequence). V lost 4 bases to trimming and J lost 1 base; unmatched junction nucleotides: 11. The CDR3 region has the DNA TGCAGTGCTACTTCGAAAATACTAGCGGGGCGCACAGATACGCAGTATTTT. Translation gives CSATSKILAGRTDTQYF.

The rearrangement joins TRBV10-3 to TRBJ2-3, with 11 bases matching TRBD2. This CDR3 contains 12 residues. CDR1 ENHRY and CDR2 SYGVKD come from the germline V gene. J lost 4 bases, V lost 11 bases, and 2 bases had no gene match. The CDR3 here is CALSGGADTQYF. The CDR3 region has the DNA TGTGCCCTTAGCGGGGGGGCAGATACGCAGTATTTT.

This clonotype was detected only a few times. The rearrangement uses TRBV29-1 and TRBJ2-7; TRBD2 is a possible D gene (5 bases). The CDR3 consists of 13 residues. The V gene lost 5 bases and the J gene lost 6 bases, with 17 bases spanning the gap. Germline V CDR1 and CDR2: SQVTM, ANQGSEA. CDR3 loop: CSVITFLAGEQYF. The CDR3 DNA follows: TGCAGCGTTATCACCTTCCTGGCGGGCGAGCAGTACTTC.